Shown below are 5 T cell receptor beta chains from a single sample sequenced in a study of control samples from healthy donors and cancer patients. The repertoire was sequenced with immunoSEQ multiplex PCR; TCRdb's copy has only in-frame clones and lacks some. The repertoire holds 100,000 to 150,000 clones, with roughly nine tenths as singletons. Sequenced material: blood. Receptor source: a man aged 18 to 35 in good health.

J is TRBJ2-1 and V is TRBV2; D unclear. Trimming cost V 7 bases and J 7 bases, with 11 bases left between them. Germline-derived CDR1 and CDR2 are SNHLY and FYNNEI. CDR3 length equals 12 residues. The CDR3 DNA is TGTGCCAGCACCCGCAGAGGTAATGAGCAGTTCTTC. Encoded protein: CASTRRGNEQFF.

The rearrangement links TRBV11-1 to TRBJ2-7; TRBD1 matches at 8 bases. From germline, CDR1 is SGHAT and CDR2 FQDESV (reference sequence). V was clipped by 8 bases and J by 0 bases; unmatched bases: 12. The CDR3 is 16 residues long. DNA of the CDR3: TGTGCCAGCGGCCCGAATGACAGGGGTAGCTCCTACGAGCAGTACTTC. Amino acids: CASGPNDRGSSYEQYF. Variable domain in full (rest from reference TRBV11-1 and TRBJ2-7): EAEVAQSPRYKITEKSQAVAFWCDPISGHATLYWYRQILGQGPELLVQFQDESVVDDSQLPKDRFSAERLKGVDSTLKIQPAELGDSAMYLCASGPNDRGSSYEQYFGPGTRLTVT.

The rearrangement uses TRBV29-1 and TRBJ1-1, with D hard to call. This CDR3 has 10 amino acids. Germline V CDR1 and CDR2: SQVTM, ANQGSEA. Trimming took 7 bases from V and 8 from J, leaving 11 bases between them. The CDR3 DNA is TGCAGCGCCGAGGCGCGGGAAGCTTTCTTT. This sequence encodes CSAEAREAFF.

The chain recombines TRBV30 with TRBJ1-6; 8 bases map to TRBD1. Germline loops: CDR1 GTSNPN, CDR2 SVGIG (reference sequence). Trimming at V came to 2 bases and at J to 4 bases, leaving 7 bases not matched to a gene. The CDR3 sequence is 16 residues long. For the CDR3, the DNA is TGTGCCTGGAGTTCGAATCAGGGGGCGTATAATTCACCCCTCCACTTT. It yields the protein CAWSSNQGAYNSPLHF.

The rearrangement uses TRBV7-2 and TRBJ1-2; 7 nucleotides align to TRBD1. Germline assignment: CDR1 SGHTA and CDR2 FQGNSA. The trim removed 5 bases at V and 8 bases at J, leaving 5 bases unmatched. The CDR3 covers 12 residues. The CDR3 protein is CASSRDRSGYTF. The CDR3 nucleotides read TGTGCCAGCAGCCGGGACAGAAGCGGCTACACCTTC.